A selection of T cell receptor beta chains follows, all from one sample in a study of blood T cell repertoires in COVID-19. Libraries were prepared by immunoSEQ multiplex PCR; TCRdb keeps only in-frame clonotypes and omits some of them. The sample contains around 180,000 clones, 86% of which appear only once. Sequenced sample: peripheral blood. Receptors originate from a man between 65 and 79 years old with active or convalescent COVID-19. The CDR3 runs from the conserved cysteine through the conserved F or W. A D gene is named only where the DNA matches it firmly. Clone size is not always given. Where it is, it says once, few, many or a class for expanded clones.

V: TRBV28
size: once
D: NA
J: TRBJ2-6
CDR3: CAGARGSGANVLTF
DNA: TGTGCCGGGGCAAGGGGGTCTGGGGCCAACGTCCTGACTTTC

V: TRBV6-2/TRBV6-3
size: NA
D: NA
J: TRBJ2-5
CDR3: CASSGTGSETQYF
DNA: TGTGCCAGCAGCGGAACAGGGTCGGAAACCCAGTACTTC

V: TRBV7-8
size: NA
D: NA
J: TRBJ2-1
CDR3: CASSFGTPPDTQFF
DNA: TGTGCCAGCAGCTTCGGGACTCCCCCTGATACGCAGTTCTTC

V: TRBV7-2
size: NA
D: NA
J: TRBJ1-4
CDR3: CASSSGGGALGEKLFF
DNA: TGTGCCAGCAGCTCGGGCGGAGGGGCGCTGGGTGAAAAACTGTTTTTT

V: TRBV30
size: NA
D: TRBD2
J: TRBJ2-1
CDR3: CAWGVAGAVSQFF
DNA: TGTGCCTGGGGGGTAGCGGGGGCTGTGTCCCAGTTCTTC

V: TRBV27
size: NA
D: TRBD1
J: TRBJ1-4
CDR3: CASSRYRGRGEKLFF
DNA: TGTGCCAGCAGCCGATACAGGGGCAGGGGGGAAAAACTGTTTTTT

V: TRBV20-1
size: NA
D: NA
J: TRBJ1-6
CDR3: CSASRVEGSYNSPLHF
DNA: TGCAGTGCTAGTAGAGTGGAGGGCTCCTATAATTCACCCCTCCACTTT

V: TRBV11-2
size: NA
D: TRBD2
J: TRBJ2-1
CDR3: CASSLGSGGAAEEQFF
DNA: TGTGCCAGCAGCTTAGGTAGCGGGGGGGCGGCAGAAGAGCAGTTCTTC

V: TRBV11-2
size: NA
D: NA
J: TRBJ2-5
CDR3: CASTLTAQETQYF
DNA: TGTGCCAGTACCCTGACAGCCCAAGAGACCCAGTACTTC

V: TRBV19
size: NA
D: TRBD2
J: TRBJ2-4
CDR3: CATAGGGLAENIQYF
DNA: TGTGCCACAGCGGGGGGAGGACTAGCGGAAAACATTCAGTACTTC

V: TRBV5-1
size: NA
D: TRBD1
J: TRBJ2-7
CDR3: CASSSTGGRSYEQYF
DNA: TGCGCCAGCAGCTCAACAGGGGGCAGGTCCTACGAGCAGTACTTC

V: TRBV9
size: NA
D: NA
J: TRBJ2-7
CDR3: CASSVGRGPYEQYF
DNA: TGTGCCAGCAGTGTTGGCAGGGGTCCATACGAGCAGTACTTC

V: TRBV6-2/TRBV6-3
size: few
D: NA
J: TRBJ1-2
CDR3: CASSPGGGEDYGYTF
DNA: TGTGCCAGCAGCCCGGGGGGGGGAGAAGACTATGGCTACACCTTC

V: TRBV20-1
size: NA
D: TRBD1
J: TRBJ1-1
CDR3: CSASPTGLNTEAFF
DNA: TGCAGTGCTAGTCCGACAGGGTTGAACACTGAAGCTTTCTTT

V: TRBV10-3
size: NA
D: NA
J: TRBJ2-7
CDR3: CAIRAGLDEQYF
DNA: TGTGCCATCAGAGCAGGGCTCGACGAGCAGTACTTC

V: TRBV10-3
size: NA
D: NA
J: TRBJ1-5
CDR3: CAISEAGSVQPQHF
DNA: TGTGCCATCAGTGAGGCGGGATCCGTTCAGCCCCAGCATTTT

V: TRBV12-3/TRBV12-4
size: NA
D: NA
J: TRBJ1-1
CDR3: CASSFRKTEAFF
DNA: TGTGCCAGCAGTTTCAGGAAGACTGAAGCTTTCTTT

V: TRBV27
size: NA
D: TRBD2
J: TRBJ2-5
CDR3: CASSPYWGAGGETQYF
DNA: TGTGCCAGCAGTCCCTACTGGGGGGCGGGGGGCGAGACCCAGTACTTC

V: TRBV9
size: NA
D: TRBD2
J: TRBJ2-5
CDR3: CASSGRLAGGPGETQYF
DNA: TGTGCCAGCAGCGGTAGACTAGCGGGGGGGCCTGGAGAGACCCAGTACTTC

V: TRBV28
size: NA
D: NA
J: TRBJ1-2
CDR3: CASNPGYGYTF
DNA: TGTGCCAGCAACCCAGGGTATGGCTACACCTTC

V: TRBV27
size: NA
D: TRBD2
J: TRBJ2-3
CDR3: CASSLDRLAGPTDTQYF
DNA: TGTGCCAGCAGTCTAGACCGACTAGCGGGCCCCACAGATACGCAGTATTTT

V: TRBV19
size: NA
D: TRBD1
J: TRBJ2-7
CDR3: CASSIRPTGLIHEQYF
DNA: TGTGCCAGTAGTATTCGCCCGACAGGGCTCATCCACGAGCAGTACTTC

V: TRBV19
size: NA
D: NA
J: TRBJ1-5
CDR3: CASSREGNQPQHF
DNA: TGTGCCAGTAGTCGGGAAGGCAATCAGCCCCAGCATTTT

V: TRBV5-5
size: NA
D: NA
J: TRBJ1-2
CDR3: CASSLVFTAGQGYGYTF
DNA: TGTGCCAGCAGCTTGGTTTTTACTGCGGGGCAGGGCTATGGCTACACCTTC

V: TRBV9
size: NA
D: TRBD1
J: TRBJ2-7
CDR3: CASSMSGGSYEQYF
DNA: TGTGCCAGCAGCATGTCAGGGGGATCCTACGAGCAGTACTTC

V: TRBV9
size: once
D: TRBD2
J: TRBJ2-3
CDR3: CASSGLAGGRDTQYF
DNA: TGTGCCAGCAGCGGATTAGCGGGGGGGCGGGATACGCAGTATTTT

V: TRBV11-2
size: NA
D: NA
J: TRBJ1-4
CDR3: CASSLSGGPNEKLFF
DNA: TGTGCCAGCAGCCTTAGCGGGGGACCTAATGAAAAACTGTTTTTT

V: TRBV25-1
size: NA
D: TRBD1
J: TRBJ2-1
CDR3: CASSVPHGQGAYNEQFF
DNA: TGTGCCAGCAGTGTCCCTCATGGACAGGGGGCATACAATGAGCAGTTCTTC

V: TRBV5-1
size: NA
D: NA
J: TRBJ1-2
CDR3: CASSLGSNSFNYGYTF
DNA: TGCGCCAGCAGCTTGGGGTCTAACAGCTTTAACTATGGCTACACCTTC